This TCR beta chain was sequenced during a study of T cells expressing NK-cell markers. In the study overall: TCR beta repertoires came from sorted CD3+CD56+NKG2C+, CD3+CD56+NKG2C- and CD3+CD56-NKG2C+ T cells. There were seven HCMV-seropositive donors and one seronegative donor among the eight sequenced.

In the case of this clonotype: What it recognizes is unknown.

General study points: The CD3+CD56-NKG2C+ fraction of a few donors was also led by these clonotypes.

Generation of TCR beta cDNA was performed by 5'RACE template switching incorporating UMIs. No DNA is given; TCRdb re-called the 5' RACE reads and lists each CDR3 protein once. The sample has approximately 170,000 distinct CDR3 sequences. The clonotype comes from a man aged 18-75 years in good health. Source material: blood T cells: a sorted CD56 or NKG2C T cell subset, CD4+ or CD8+ T cells, or bulk PBMC T cells (not recorded which).

The CDR3: CASSLPGGSYNEQFF. The chain has TRBV7-3 and TRBJ2-1; TCRdb outputs TRBD1, but without DNA this stays unchecked. This CDR3 is built from 15 residues. CDR1 is SGHTA and CDR2 is FQGTGA in the germline V gene.